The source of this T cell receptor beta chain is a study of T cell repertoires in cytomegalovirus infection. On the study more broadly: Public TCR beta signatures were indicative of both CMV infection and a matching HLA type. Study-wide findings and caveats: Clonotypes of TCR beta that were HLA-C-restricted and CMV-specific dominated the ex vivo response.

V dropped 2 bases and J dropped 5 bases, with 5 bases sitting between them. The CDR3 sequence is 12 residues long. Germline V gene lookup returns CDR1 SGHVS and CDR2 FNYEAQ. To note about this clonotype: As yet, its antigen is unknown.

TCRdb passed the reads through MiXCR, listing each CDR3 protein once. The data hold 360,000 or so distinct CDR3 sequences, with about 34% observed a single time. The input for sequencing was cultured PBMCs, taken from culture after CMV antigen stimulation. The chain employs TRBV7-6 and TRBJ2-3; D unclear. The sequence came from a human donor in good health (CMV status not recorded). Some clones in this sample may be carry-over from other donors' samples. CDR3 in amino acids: CASSLRQDTQYF. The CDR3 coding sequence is TGTGCCAGCAGCTTACGGCAAGATACGCAGTATTTT.